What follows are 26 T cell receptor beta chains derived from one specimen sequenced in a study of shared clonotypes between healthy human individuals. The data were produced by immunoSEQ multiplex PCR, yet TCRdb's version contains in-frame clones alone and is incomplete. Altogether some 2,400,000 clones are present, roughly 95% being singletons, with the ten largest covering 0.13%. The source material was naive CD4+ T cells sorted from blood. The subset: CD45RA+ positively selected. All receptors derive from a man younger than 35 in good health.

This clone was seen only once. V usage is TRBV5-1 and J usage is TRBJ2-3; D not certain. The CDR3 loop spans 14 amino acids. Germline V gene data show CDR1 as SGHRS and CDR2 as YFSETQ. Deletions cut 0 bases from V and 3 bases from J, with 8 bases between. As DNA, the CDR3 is TGCGCCAGCAGCTTGGAGAGTGAGACAGATACGCAGTATTTT. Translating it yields CASSLESETDTQYF.

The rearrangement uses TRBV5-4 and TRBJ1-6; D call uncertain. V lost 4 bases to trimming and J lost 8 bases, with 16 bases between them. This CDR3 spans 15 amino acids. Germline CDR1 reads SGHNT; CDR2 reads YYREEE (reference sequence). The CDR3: CASSPALGQHSPLHF. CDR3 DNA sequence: TGTGCCAGCAGCCCTGCTTTAGGTCAGCATTCACCCCTCCACTTT.

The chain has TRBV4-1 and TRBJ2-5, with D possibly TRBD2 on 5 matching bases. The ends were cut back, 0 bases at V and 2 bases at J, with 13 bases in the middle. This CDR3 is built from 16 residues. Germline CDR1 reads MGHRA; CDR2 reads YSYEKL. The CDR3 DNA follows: TGCGCCAGCAGCCAAGAACGCTCACCGGGGCAAGAGACCCAGTACTTC. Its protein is CASSQERSPGQETQYF.

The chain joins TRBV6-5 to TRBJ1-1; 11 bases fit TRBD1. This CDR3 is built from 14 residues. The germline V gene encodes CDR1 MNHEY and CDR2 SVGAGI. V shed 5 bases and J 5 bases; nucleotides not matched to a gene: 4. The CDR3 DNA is TGTGCCAGCAGTGGGACAGGGGGGGAGACTGAAGCTTTCTTT. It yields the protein CASSGTGGETEAFF.

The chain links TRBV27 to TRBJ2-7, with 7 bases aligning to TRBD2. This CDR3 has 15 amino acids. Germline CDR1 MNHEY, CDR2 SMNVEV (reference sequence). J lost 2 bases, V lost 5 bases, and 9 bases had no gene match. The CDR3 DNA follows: TGTGCCAGCAGTCCAATGGGGGGAGGGACCTACGAGCAGTACTTC. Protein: CASSPMGGGTYEQYF.

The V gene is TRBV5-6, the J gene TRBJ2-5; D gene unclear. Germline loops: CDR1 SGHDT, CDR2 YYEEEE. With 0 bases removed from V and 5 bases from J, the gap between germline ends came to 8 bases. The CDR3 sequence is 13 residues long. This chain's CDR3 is CASSLGVRETQYF. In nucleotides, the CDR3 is TGTGCCAGCAGCTTGGGGGTCAGGGAGACCCAGTACTTC.

The CDR3 here is CASSLGGVTGELFF. The CDR3 DNA sequence: TGTGCCAGCAGCTTGGGCGGGGTCACCGGGGAGCTGTTTTTT. The rearrangement uses TRBV5-4 and TRBJ2-2; D possibly corresponds to TRBD2 (6 bases). V was cut by 0 bases and J by 4 bases, with 7 bases left in between. This CDR3 comprises 14 residues. The germline V gene encodes CDR1 SGHNT and CDR2 YYREEE (reference sequence).

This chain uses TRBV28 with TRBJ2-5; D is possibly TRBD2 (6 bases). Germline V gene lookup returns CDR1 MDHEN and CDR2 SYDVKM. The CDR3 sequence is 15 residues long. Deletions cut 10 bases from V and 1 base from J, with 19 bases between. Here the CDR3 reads CATDPGESGQETQYF. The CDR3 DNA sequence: TGTGCCACCGACCCGGGGGAAAGCGGCCAAGAGACCCAGTACTTC. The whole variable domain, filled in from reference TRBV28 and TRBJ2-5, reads DVKVTQSSRYLVKRTGEKVFLECVQDMDHENMFWYRQDPGLGLRLIYFSYDVKMKEKGDIPEGYSVSREKKERFSLILESASTNQTSMYLCATDPGESGQETQYFGPGTRLLVL.

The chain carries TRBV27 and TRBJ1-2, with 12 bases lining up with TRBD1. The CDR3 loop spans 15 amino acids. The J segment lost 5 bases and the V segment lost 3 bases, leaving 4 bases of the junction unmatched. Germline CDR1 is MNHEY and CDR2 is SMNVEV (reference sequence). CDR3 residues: CASSFGTGGKYGYTF. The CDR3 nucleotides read TGTGCCAGCAGTTTTGGGACAGGGGGCAAATATGGCTACACCTTC.

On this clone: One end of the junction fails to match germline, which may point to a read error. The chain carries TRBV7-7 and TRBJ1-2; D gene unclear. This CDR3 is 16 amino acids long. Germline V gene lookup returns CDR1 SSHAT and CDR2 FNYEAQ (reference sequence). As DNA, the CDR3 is TGTGCTAGCAGTCCCATTCACAAGACTAGTCGTGGGGGCTACACCTTC. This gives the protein CASSPIHKTSRGGYTF.

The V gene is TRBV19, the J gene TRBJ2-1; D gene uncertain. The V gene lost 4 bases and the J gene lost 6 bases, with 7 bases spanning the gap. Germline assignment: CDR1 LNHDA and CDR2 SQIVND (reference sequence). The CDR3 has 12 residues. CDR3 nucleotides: TGTGCCAGTAGTAAGGTGGGCAATGAGCAGTTCTTC. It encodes CASSKVGNEQFF.

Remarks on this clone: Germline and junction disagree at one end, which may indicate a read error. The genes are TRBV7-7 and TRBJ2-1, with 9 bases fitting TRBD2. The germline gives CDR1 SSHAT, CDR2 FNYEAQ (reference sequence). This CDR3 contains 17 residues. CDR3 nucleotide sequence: TGTGCTAGCAGCTTAGGGTCCGGCGGGAGGGACTACAATGAGCAGTTCTTC. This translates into CASSLGSGGRDYNEQFF.

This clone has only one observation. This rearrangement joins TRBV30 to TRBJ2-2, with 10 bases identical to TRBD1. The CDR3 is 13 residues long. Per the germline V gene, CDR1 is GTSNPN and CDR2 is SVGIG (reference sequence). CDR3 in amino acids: CARRTGGTGELFF. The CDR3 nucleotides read TGTGCTAGAAGGACAGGGGGGACCGGGGAGCTGTTTTTT. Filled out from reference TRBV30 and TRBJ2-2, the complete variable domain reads SQTIHQWPATLVQPVGSPLSLECTVEGTSNPNLYWYRQAAGRGLQLLFYSVGIGQISSEVPQNLSASRPQDRQFILSSKKLLLSDSGFYLCARRTGGTGELFFGEGSRLTVL.

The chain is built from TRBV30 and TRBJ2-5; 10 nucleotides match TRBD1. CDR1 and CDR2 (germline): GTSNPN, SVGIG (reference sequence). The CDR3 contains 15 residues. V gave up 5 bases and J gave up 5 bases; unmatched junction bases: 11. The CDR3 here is CAWGRDRGFTETQYF. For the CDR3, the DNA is TGTGCCTGGGGGAGGGACAGGGGTTTTACGGAGACCCAGTACTTC.

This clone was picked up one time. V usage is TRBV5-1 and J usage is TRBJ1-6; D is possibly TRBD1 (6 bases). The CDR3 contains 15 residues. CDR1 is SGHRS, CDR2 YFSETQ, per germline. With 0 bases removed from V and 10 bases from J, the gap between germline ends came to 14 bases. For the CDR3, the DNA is TGCGCCAGCAGCTTGGGGCCAGGGGAACGCTCACCCCTCCACTTT. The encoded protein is CASSLGPGERSPLHF.

CDR3 DNA: TGTGCCAGCAGCTTAGAAGTGGCTGCCCATGGCTACACCTTC. Translation: CASSLEVAAHGYTF. J is TRBJ1-2 and V is TRBV7-2, with no clear D. This CDR3 spans 14 amino acids. Germline CDR1 reads SGHTA; CDR2 reads FQGNSA. Trimming took off 1 base at V and 6 bases at J, with 12 bases between the two ends.

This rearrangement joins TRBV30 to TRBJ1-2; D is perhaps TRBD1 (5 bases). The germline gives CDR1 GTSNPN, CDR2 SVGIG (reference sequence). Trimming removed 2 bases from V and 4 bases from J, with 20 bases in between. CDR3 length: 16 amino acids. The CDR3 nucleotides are TGTGCCTGGAGTTCCAGGACATTCTCCGGACCCTATGGCTACACCTTC. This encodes CAWSSRTFSGPYGYTF.

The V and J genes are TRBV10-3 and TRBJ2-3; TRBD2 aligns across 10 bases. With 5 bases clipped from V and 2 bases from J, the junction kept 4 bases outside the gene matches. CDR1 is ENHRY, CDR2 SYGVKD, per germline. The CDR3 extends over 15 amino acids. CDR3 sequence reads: CAISMGLAHTDTQYF. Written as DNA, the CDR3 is TGTGCCATCAGTATGGGACTAGCGCACACAGATACGCAGTATTTT.

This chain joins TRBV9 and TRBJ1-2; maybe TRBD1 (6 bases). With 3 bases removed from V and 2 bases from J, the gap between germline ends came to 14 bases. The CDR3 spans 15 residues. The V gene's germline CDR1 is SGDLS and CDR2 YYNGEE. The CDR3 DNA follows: TGTGCCAGCAGCGAGAGGGGGAATGTGAACTATGGCTACACCTTC. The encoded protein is CASSERGNVNYGYTF. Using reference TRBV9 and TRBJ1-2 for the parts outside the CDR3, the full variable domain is DSGVTQTPKHLITATGQRVTLRCSPRSGDLSVYWYQQSLDQGLQFLIQYYNGEERAKGNILERFSAQQFPDLHSELNLSSLELGDSALYFCASSERGNVNYGYTFGSGTRLTVV.

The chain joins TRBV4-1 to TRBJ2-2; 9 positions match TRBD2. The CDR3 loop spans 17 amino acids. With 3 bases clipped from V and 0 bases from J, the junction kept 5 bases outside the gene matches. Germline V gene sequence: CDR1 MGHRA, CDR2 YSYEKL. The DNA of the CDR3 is TGCGCCAGCAGCCAGGGTAGCGGGGGTGCGAACACCGGGGAGCTGTTTTTT. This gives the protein CASSQGSGGANTGELFF.

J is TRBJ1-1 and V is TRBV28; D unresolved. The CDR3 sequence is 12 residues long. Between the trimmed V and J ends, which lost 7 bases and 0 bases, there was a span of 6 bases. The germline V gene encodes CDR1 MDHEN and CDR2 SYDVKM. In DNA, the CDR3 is TGTGCCAGCAATGGGGTGAACACTGAAGCTTTCTTT. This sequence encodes CASNGVNTEAFF.

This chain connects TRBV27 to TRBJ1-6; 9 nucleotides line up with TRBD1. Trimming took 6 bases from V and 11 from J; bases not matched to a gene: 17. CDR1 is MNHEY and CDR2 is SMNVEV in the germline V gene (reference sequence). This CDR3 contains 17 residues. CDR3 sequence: CASSPSRVGTGQPPLHF. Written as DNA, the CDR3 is TGTGCCAGCAGCCCCTCCCGGGTCGGGACAGGGCAGCCACCCCTCCACTTT.

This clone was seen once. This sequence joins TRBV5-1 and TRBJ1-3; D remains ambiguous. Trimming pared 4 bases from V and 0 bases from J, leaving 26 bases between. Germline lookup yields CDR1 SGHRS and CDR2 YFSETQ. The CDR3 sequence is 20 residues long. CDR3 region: CASSPNAYPVLKDSGNTIYF. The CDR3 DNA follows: TGCGCCAGCAGCCCTAATGCCTATCCCGTCTTAAAAGACTCTGGAAACACCATATATTTT.

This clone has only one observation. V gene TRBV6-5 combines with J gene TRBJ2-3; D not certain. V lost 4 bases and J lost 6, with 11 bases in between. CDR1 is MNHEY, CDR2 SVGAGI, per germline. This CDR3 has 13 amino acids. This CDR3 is CASSSHSPDTQYF. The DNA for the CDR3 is TGTGCCAGCAGTTCCCACAGCCCCGATACGCAGTATTTT.

The DNA for the CDR3 is TGTGCTAGTGGTCCGGGACAGCCGGGAACCGGGGAGCTGTTTTTT. It encodes CASGPGQPGTGELFF. This chain joins TRBV12-5 and TRBJ2-2; 7 nucleotides align to TRBD1. This CDR3 is built from 15 residues. V lost 5 bases to trimming and J lost 5 bases; unmatched junction nucleotides: 8. The germline V gene encodes CDR1 LGHNT and CDR2 FRNRAP.

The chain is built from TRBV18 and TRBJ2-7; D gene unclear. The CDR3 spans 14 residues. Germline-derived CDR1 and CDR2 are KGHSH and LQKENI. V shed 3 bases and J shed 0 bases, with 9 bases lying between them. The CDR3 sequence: CASSPTSFSYEQYF. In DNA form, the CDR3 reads TGTGCCAGCTCACCCACAAGTTTCTCCTACGAGCAGTACTTC.